The present T cell receptor (beta chain) was sequenced within a study of T cell responses to AZD1222 COVID-19 vaccine. Study-level findings and limits: The breadth and depth of Spike-specific TCRs increased once two AZD1222 doses had been given. Baseline antibody screening turned up just six or seven seropositive AZD1222 recipients.

This CDR3 has 12 residues. Trimming cost V 7 bases and J 2 bases, with 10 bases left between them. Germline V lookup: CDR1 SGHRS, CDR2 YFSETQ. As for this clone: The antigen is undetermined.

Assay used: immunoSEQ multiplex PCR; TCRdb lists only in-frame clones, some missing. Of 95,000 to 110,000 clones listed, over 75% were seen once; the top ten hold less than 9.5%. The J gene is TRBJ2-7, the V gene TRBV5-1; D is uncertain. Sequenced here: peripheral blood, sampled on day 0 of AZD1222 vaccination. The TCR comes from an adult in good health. In DNA, the CDR3 is TGCGCCAGCGGTCCCCATACCTACGAGCAGTACTTC. It codes for CASGPHTYEQYF.